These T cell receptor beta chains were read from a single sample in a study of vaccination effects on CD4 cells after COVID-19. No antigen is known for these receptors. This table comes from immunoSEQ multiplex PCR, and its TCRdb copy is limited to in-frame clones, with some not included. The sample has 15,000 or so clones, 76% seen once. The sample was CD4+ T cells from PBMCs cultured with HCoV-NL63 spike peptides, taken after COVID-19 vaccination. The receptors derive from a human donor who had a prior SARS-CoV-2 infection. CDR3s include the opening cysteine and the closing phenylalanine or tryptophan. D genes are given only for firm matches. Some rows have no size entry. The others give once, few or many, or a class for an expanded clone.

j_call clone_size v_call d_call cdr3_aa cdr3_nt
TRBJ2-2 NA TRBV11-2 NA CASSRYGQGRDTGELFF TGTGCCAGCAGCCGATACGGGCAGGGAAGGGACACCGGGGAGCTGTTTTTT
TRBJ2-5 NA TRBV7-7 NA CASSLSRIQETQYF TGTGCTAGCAGCTTATCTCGCATACAAGAGACCCAGTACTTC
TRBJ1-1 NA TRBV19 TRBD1 CASAGQAYTEAFF TGTGCCAGTGCGGGACAGGCCTACACTGAAGCTTTCTTT
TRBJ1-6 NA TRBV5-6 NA CASSPDTHNSPLHF TGTGCCAGCAGCCCGGACACCCATAATTCACCCCTCCACTTT
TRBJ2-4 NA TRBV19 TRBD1 CASSIDRGAGGNIQYF TGTGCCAGTAGTATTGATCGCGGCGCAGGGGGCAACATTCAGTACTTC
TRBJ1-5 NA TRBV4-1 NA CASSREESRAQHF TGCGCCAGCAGCCGGGAGGAGAGTCGGGCCCAGCATTTT
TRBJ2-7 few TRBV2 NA CASNDAGKAYEQYF TGTGCCAGCAACGACGCCGGGAAAGCCTACGAGCAGTACTTC
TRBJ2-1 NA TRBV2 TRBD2 CASRGGGYNEQFF TGTGCCAGCAGGGGCGGGGGTTACAATGAGCAGTTCTTC
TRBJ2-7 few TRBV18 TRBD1 CASSYLGQGIDEQYF TGTGCCAGCTCATACCTTGGACAGGGGATCGACGAGCAGTACTTC
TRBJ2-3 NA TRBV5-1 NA CASSLGGTLRTEDTQYF TGCGCCAGCAGCTTGGGGGGCACCCTGCGGACGGAAGATACGCAGTATTTT
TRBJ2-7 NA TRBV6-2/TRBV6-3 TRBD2 CASSYSGVLGLADSYEQYF TGTGCCAGCAGTTACTCGGGTGTGCTGGGACTAGCGGACTCCTACGAGCAGTACTTC
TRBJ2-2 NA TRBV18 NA CASSPNLSDGELFF TGTGCCAGCTCACCCAATTTGAGCGACGGGGAGCTGTTTTTT
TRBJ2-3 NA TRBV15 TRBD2 CATSRDPPVSGSSGDTQYF TGTGCCACCAGCAGAGACCCCCCGGTCAGCGGGAGTTCTGGTGATACGCAGTATTTT
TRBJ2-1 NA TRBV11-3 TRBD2 CASSSHSGARNEQFF TGTGCCAGCAGCTCCCATAGCGGGGCCCGGAATGAGCAGTTCTTC
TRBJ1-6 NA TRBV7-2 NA CASSLRPGTIGPLHF TGTGCCAGCAGCTTACGACCCGGGACTATCGGACCCCTCCACTTT
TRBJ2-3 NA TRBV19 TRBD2 CASRVAGGISDTQYF TGTGCCAGTAGGGTAGCGGGAGGCATTTCAGATACGCAGTATTTT
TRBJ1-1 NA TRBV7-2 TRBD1 CASSVPGGHTEAFF TGTGCCAGCAGCGTCCCAGGGGGTCACACTGAAGCTTTCTTT
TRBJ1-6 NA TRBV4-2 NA CASSQESNSPLHF TGTGCCAGCAGCCAAGAATCCAATTCACCCCTCCACTTT
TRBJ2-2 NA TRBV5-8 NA CASSLWWTGELFF TGTGCCAGCAGCTTGTGGTGGACCGGGGAGCTGTTTTTT
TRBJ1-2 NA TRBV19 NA CASRPRQVGSYGYTF TGTGCCAGTAGACCCCGACAGGTGGGTAGCTATGGCTACACCTTC
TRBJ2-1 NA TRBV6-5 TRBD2 CASSLSGGRDEQFF TGTGCCAGCAGTCTTTCCGGCGGGAGGGATGAGCAGTTCTTC
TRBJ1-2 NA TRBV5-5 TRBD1 CASRAGTGGRGYTF TGTGCCAGCAGGGCCGGGACAGGGGGTCGTGGCTACACCTTC
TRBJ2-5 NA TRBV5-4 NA CASSLRGRQTQYF TGTGCCAGCAGCTTGCGGGGGCGGCAGACCCAGTACTTC
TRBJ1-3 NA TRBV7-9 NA CASSSRTGGNTIYF TGTGCCAGCAGCTCACGGACGGGGGGAAACACCATATATTTT
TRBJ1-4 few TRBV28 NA CASGALDGYEKLFF TGTGCCAGCGGAGCCTTGGACGGGTATGAAAAACTGTTTTTT
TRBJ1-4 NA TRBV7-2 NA CASSPTGRGGEKLFF TGTGCCAGCAGCCCGACGGGGAGGGGGGGTGAAAAACTGTTTTTT
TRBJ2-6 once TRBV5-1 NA CASSFRESGANVLTF TGCGCCAGCAGCTTCCGAGAGTCTGGGGCCAACGTCCTGACTTTC
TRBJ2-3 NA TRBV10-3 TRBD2 CAISDVASGFIADTQYF TGTGCCATCAGTGATGTCGCTAGCGGGTTTATTGCAGATACGCAGTATTTT
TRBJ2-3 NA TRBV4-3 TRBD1 CASSQGTGGGNTQYF TGCGCCAGCAGCCAAGGGACAGGGGGCGGGAATACGCAGTATTTT
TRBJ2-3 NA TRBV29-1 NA CSVVWFFGTDTQYF TGCAGCGTTGTGTGGTTCTTTGGCACAGATACGCAGTATTTT
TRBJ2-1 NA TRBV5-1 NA CASSLISGFVNEQFF TGCGCCAGCAGCTTGATTTCGGGGTTTGTTAATGAGCAGTTCTTC
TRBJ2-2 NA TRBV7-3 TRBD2 CASSTSGTSTGELFF TGTGCCAGCAGCACATCCGGGACTAGCACCGGGGAGCTGTTTTTT
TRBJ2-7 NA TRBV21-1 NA CASTRNRQGPKRYEQYF TGTGCCAGCACCAGAAATAGGCAGGGGCCTAAACGCTACGAGCAGTACTTC
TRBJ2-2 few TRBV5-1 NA CASSTPRGTTRNTGELFF TGCGCCAGCAGCACCCCGCGGGGGACAACTAGGAACACCGGGGAGCTGTTTTTT
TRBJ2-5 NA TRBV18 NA CASSTAGSGETQYF TGTGCCAGCTCTACCGCGGGATCTGGGGAGACCCAGTACTTC